This T cell receptor beta chain was profiled in a study of T-cell memory formation after mild COVID-19. Study context: Largely donor-specific sequence clusters came from a couple of donors.

General study findings and limits: Among contracting clones, CD4+ were mainly CM/EM and CD8+ enriched in EMRA.

As regards this clonotype: Its antigen is as yet unknown.

One entry per CDR3 protein, called by TCRdb with MiXCR from the 5' RACE reads. The profile covers approximately 260,000 distinct CDR3 sequences, with over 15% appearing a single time and approximately 20% taken by the ten largest. Source material: PBMCs or a T cell subset sorted from them (not recorded which). The receptor was derived from a man aged 18-30 years who had mild COVID-19 (a few samples of this study predate the infection). Cell type and time point are not known.

CDR3 sequence (DNA): TGCGCCAGCAGCTTGGAGGGACAGGTTTGGAGCACAGATACGCAGTATTTT. It is translated as CASSLEGQVWSTDTQYF. This chain connects TRBV5-1 to TRBJ2-3; 8 nucleotides match TRBD1. With V trimmed by 0 bases and J by 0 bases, 6 bases remained unmatched. In germline, CDR1 is SGHRS, CDR2 YFSETQ. CDR3 size: 17 residues.